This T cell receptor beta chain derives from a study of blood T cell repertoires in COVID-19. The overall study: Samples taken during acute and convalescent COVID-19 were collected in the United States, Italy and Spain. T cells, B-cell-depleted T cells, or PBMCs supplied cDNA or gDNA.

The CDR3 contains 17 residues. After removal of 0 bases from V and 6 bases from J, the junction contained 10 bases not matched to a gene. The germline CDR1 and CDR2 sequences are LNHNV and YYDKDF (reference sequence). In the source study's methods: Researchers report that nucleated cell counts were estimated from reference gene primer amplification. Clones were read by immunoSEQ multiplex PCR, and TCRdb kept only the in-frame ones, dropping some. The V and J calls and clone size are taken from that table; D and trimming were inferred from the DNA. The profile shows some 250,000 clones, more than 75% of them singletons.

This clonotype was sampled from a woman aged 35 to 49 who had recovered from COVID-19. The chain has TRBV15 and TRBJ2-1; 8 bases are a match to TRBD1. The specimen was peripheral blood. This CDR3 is CATSRDYGQGASNEQFF. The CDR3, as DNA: TGTGCCACCAGCAGAGATTATGGCCAGGGGGCCTCCAATGAGCAGTTCTTC.